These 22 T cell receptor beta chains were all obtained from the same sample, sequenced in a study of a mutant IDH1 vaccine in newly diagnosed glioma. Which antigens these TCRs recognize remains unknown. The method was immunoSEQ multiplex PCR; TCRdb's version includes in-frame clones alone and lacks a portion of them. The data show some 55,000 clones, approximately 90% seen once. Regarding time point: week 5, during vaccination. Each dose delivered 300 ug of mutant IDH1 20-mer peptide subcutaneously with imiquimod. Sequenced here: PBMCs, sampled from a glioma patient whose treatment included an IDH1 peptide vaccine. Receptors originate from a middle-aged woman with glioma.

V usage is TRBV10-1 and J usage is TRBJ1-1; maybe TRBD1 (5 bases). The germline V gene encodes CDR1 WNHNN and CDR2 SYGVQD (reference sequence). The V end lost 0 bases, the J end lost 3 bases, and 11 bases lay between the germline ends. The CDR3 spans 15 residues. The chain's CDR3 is CASSESGTLDTEAFF. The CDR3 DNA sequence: TGCGCCAGCAGTGAGTCGGGGACCCTGGACACTGAAGCTTTCTTT.

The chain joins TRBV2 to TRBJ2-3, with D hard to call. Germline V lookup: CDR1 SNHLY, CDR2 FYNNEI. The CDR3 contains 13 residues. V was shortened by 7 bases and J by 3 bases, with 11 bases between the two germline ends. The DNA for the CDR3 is TGTGCCAGCATTTTCCAGAAAACAGATACGCAGTATTTT. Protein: CASIFQKTDTQYF.

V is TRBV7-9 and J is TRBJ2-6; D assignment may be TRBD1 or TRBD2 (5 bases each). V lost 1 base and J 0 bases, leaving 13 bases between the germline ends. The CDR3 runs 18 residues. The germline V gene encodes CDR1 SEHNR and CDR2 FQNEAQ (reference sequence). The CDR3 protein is CASSLDPGRRSGANVLTF. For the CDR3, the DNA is TGTGCCAGCAGCTTAGATCCGGGACGGCGCTCTGGGGCCAACGTCCTGACTTTC.

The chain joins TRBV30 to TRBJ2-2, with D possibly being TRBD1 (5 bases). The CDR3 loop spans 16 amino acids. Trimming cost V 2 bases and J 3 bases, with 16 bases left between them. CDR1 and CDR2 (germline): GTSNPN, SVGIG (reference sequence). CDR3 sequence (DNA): TGTGCCTGGAGTTGGGTAGGGGCTGGGGACACCGGGGAGCTGTTTTTT. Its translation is CAWSWVGAGDTGELFF.

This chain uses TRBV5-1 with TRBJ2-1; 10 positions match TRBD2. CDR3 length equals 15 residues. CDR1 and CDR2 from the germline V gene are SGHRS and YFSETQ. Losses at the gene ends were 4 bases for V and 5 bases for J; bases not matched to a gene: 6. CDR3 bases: TGCGCCAGCAGCCCTCCTAGCGGGAGAAACAATGAGCAGTTCTTC. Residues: CASSPPSGRNNEQFF.

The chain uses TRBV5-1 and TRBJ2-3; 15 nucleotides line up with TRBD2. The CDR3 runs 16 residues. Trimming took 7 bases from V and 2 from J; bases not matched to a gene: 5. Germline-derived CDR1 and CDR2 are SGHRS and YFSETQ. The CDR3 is CASRWTSGGVTDTQYF. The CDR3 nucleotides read TGCGCCAGCCGCTGGACTAGCGGGGGGGTCACAGATACGCAGTATTTT.

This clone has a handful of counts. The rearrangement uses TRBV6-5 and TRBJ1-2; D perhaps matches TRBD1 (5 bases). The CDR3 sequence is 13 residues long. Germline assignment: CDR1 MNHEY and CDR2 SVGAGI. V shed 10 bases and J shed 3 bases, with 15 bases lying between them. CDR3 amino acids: CATWDVLYYGYTF. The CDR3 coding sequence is TGTGCCACCTGGGACGTCCTCTACTATGGCTACACCTTC.

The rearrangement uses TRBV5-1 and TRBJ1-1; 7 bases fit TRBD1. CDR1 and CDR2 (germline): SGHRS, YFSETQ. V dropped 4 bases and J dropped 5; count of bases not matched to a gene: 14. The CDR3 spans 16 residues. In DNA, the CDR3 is TGCGCCAGCAGCCCAAACTCCGGGACAGTAAAAACTGAAGCTTTCTTT. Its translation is CASSPNSGTVKTEAFF.

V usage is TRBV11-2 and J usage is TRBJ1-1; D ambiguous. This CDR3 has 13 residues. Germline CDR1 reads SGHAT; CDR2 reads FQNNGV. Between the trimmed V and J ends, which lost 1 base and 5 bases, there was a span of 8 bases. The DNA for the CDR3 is TGTGCCAGCAGCTTAGGAGGGTGGACTGAAGCTTTCTTT. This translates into CASSLGGWTEAFF.

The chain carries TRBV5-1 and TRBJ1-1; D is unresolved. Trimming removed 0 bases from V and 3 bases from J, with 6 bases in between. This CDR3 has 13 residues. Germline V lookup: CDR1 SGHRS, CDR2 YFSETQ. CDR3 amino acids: CASSLVADTEAFF. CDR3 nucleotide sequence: TGCGCCAGCAGCTTGGTTGCAGACACTGAAGCTTTCTTT. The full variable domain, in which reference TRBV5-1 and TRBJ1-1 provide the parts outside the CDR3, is KAGVTQTPRYLIKTRGQQVTLSCSPISGHRSVSWYQQTPGQGLQFLFEYFSETQRNKGNFPGRFSGRQFSNSRSEMNVSTLELGDSALYLCASSLVADTEAFFGQGTRLTVV.

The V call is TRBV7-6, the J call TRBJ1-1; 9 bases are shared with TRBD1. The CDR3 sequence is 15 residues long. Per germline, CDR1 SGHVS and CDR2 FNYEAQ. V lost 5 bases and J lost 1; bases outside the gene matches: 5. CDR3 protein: CASSPRDRANTEAFF. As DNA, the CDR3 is TGTGCCAGCAGCCCTCGGGACAGGGCGAACACTGAAGCTTTCTTT.

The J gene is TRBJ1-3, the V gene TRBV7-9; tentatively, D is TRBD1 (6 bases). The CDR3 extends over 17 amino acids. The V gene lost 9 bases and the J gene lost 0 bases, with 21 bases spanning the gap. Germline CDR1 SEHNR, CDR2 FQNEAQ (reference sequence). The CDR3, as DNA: TGTGCCAGAAACAAACGAGGGGGTACCCCCTCTGGAAACACCATATATTTT. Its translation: CARNKRGGTPSGNTIYF.

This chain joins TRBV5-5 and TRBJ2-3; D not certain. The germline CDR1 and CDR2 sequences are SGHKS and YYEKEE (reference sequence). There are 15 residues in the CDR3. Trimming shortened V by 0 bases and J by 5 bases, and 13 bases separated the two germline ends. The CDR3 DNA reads TGTGCCAGCAGCTTGGGCCCACGCGGTTTAGATACGCAGTATTTT. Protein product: CASSLGPRGLDTQYF.

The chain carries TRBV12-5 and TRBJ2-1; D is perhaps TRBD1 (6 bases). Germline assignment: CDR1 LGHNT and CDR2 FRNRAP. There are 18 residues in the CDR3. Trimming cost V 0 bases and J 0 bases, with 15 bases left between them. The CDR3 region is CASGLVGQTSSSYNEQFF. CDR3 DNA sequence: TGTGCTAGTGGTTTGGTCGGACAGACCTCGAGCTCCTACAATGAGCAGTTCTTC.

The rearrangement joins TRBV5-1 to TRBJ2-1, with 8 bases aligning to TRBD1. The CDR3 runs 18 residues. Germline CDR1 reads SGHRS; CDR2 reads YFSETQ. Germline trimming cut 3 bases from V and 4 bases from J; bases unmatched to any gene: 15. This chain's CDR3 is CASSSGARSTGGYNEQFF. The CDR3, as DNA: TGCGCCAGCAGCTCCGGCGCCCGATCCACAGGGGGTTACAATGAGCAGTTCTTC.

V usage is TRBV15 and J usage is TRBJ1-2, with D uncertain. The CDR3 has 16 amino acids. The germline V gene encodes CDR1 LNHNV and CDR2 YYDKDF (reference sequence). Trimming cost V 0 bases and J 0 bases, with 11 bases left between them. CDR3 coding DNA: TGTGCCACCAGCAGAGATATAACAGTGACTAACTATGGCTACACCTTC. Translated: CATSRDITVTNYGYTF.

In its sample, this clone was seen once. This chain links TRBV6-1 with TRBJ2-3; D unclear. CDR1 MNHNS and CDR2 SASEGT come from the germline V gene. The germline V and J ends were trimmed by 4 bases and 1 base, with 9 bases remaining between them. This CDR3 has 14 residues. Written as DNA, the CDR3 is TGTGCCAGCAGTGCGGAATTTGGCACAGATACGCAGTATTTT. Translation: CASSAEFGTDTQYF.

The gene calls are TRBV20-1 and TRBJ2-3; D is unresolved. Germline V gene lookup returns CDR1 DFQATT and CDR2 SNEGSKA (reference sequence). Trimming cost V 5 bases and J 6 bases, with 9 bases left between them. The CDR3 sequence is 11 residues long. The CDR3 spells CSASQSDTQYF. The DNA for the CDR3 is TGCAGTGCTTCCCAGTCTGATACGCAGTATTTT.

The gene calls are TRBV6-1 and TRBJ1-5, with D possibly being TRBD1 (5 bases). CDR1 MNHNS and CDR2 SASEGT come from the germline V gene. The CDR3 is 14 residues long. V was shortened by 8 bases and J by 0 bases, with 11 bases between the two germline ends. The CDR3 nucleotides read TGTGCCAGCCACAGGATTAATAGCAATCAGCCCCAGCATTTT. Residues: CASHRINSNQPQHF.

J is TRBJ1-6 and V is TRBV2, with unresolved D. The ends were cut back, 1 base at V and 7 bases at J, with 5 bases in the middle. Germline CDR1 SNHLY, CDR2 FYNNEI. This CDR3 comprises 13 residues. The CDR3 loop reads CASSEVANSPLHF. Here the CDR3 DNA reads TGTGCCAGCAGTGAAGTGGCCAATTCACCCCTCCACTTT.

The CDR3 coding sequence is TGTGCCAGCAGCTCCCCTCCGGGACGGGGCTCTGGAAACACCATATATTTT. Its protein is CASSSPPGRGSGNTIYF. This chain connects TRBV7-2 to TRBJ1-3; tentatively, D is TRBD1 (5 bases). Trimming removed 4 bases at V and 0 bases at J, with 16 bases between. The germline gives CDR1 SGHTA, CDR2 FQGNSA. This CDR3 is built from 17 residues.

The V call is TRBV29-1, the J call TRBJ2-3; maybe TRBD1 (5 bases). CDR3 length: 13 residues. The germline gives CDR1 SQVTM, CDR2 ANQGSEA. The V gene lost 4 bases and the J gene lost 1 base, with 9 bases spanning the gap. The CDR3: CSVADRRTDTQYF. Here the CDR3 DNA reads TGCAGCGTTGCCGACAGACGCACAGATACGCAGTATTTT.